This record concerns one T cell receptor (beta chain) sequence. Its antigen is not yet known. No base-level quality is on record; no much larger clone is a single base apart. Between the V and J ends, shortened by 0 bases and 1 base respectively, the junction contains 11 bases. The germline V gene gives CDR1 as LGHNA and CDR2 as YNFKEQ. From the cysteine up to the phenylalanine, the CDR3 has a length of 16 residues. Solely the CDR3 DNA is kept, with 48 bases framed from the first base. This sample was included in a study of T cell changes during pregnancy in multiple sclerosis (dated by TCRdb to about 2019). Regarding the research as a whole: In women with multiple sclerosis, the researchers looked at how the T cell repertoire shifted as pregnancy progressed.

The library relied on the immunoSEQ multiplex PCR assay. The table was pulled from immuneACCESS by TCRdb, which kept in-frame rearrangements only. Such tables lose some clones; where checked, under half of the loss comes from unresolved V genes, and the rest has no known cause. The sample records 60,000 to 85,000 clones, about 92% of which are singletons. More than 1.1% of the sample belongs to the ten largest clones. The sequence links TRBV4-2 to TRBJ2-3, with TRBD1 tentatively as D gene (6 bases match). The clonotype originates from a female donor in good health, enrolled as a control in a pregnancy study. The sample consisted of peripheral blood, taken in the second trimester of pregnancy. The sequence in DNA is TGTGCCAGCAGCCAAGACCTAGGACAGCGCACAGATACGCAGTATTTT. This encodes CASSQDLGQRTDTQYF.